Detailed here is one T cell receptor beta chain. Sequenced by immunoSEQ multiplex PCR; TCRdb stores in-frame clones only, minus some. This table holds 75,000 to 100,000 clones, around 80% found once. Germline assignment: CDR1 SGHDT and CDR2 YYEEEE. The CDR3 has 16 residues. Trimming removed 1 base at V and 0 bases at J, with 12 bases between. This sample stems from a study of blood T cell repertoires in COVID-19. Across the study: The cDNA or gDNA used as material had been derived from T cells, B-cell-depleted T cells, or PBMCs.

The source of this sequence is a woman older than 75 with acute or convalescent COVID-19. This sequence joins TRBV5-6 and TRBJ2-3; D remains ambiguous. The specimen sequenced was peripheral blood. The CDR3 loop reads CASSLRVGDSTDTQYF. DNA for the CDR3: TGTGCCAGCAGCTTGCGAGTTGGAGATAGCACAGATACGCAGTATTTT.